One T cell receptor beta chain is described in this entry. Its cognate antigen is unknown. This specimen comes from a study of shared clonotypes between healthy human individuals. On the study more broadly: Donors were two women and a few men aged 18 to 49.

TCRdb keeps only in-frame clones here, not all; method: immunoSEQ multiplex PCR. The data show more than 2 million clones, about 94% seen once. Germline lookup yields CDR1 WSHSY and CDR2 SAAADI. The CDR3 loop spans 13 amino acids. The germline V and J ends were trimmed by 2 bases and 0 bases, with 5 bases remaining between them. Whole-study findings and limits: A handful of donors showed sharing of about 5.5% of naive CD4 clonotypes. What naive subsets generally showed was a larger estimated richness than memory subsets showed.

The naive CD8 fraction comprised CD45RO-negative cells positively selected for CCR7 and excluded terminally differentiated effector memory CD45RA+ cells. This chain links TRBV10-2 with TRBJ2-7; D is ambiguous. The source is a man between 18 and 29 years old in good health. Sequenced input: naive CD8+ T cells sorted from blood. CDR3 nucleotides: TGCGCCAGCAGTGAGGTAGCCTCCTACGAGCAGTACTTC. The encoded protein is CASSEVASYEQYF.